This entry lists 8 T cell receptor beta chains sequenced from one sample in a study of graft-versus-host responses after intestinal transplantation (dated by TCRdb to about 2021). Library preparation employed the immunoSEQ multiplex PCR assay. In its TCRdb copy, this immuneACCESS table keeps in-frame sequences only and misses some clones. Where compared with another copy, unresolved V genes explain less than half of these, and the others have no known cause. The sample table holds about 19,000 clones, of which more than 75% were seen once. Approximately 49% of the sample rests with the top ten. The sample was bone marrow, taken about 130 days after transplant. Receptors were obtained from a human patient who received an intestinal transplant, so some T cells may come from the graft donor.

This clone was detected only a few times. The chain couples TRBV19 to TRBJ1-4; D remains ambiguous. The CDR3 covers 18 residues. Looked up from germline, CDR1 is LNHDA and CDR2 is SQIVND (reference sequence). With 3 bases removed from V and 2 bases from J, the gap between germline ends came to 19 bases. The CDR3 DNA reads TGTGCCAGTAGTATTGGACCTCTAGGAGGGCGGACTAATGAAAAACTGTTTTTT. Translating gives CASSIGPLGGRTNEKLFF.

The chain is built from TRBV10-3 and TRBJ1-1; 8 bases line up with TRBD1. Germline V CDR1 and CDR2: ENHRY, SYGVKD. CDR3 length: 13 amino acids. The trim removed 5 bases at V and 2 bases at J, leaving 1 base unmatched. The chain's CDR3 is CAISQGANTEAFF. As DNA, the CDR3 is TGTGCCATCAGTCAGGGGGCTAACACTGAAGCTTTCTTT.

This clone was detected a few times. The genes are TRBV10-3 and TRBJ2-7; 11 bases fit TRBD2. The CDR3 is 15 residues long. V was pared by 3 bases and J by 7 bases, with 8 bases of the junction left unmatched. Germline CDR1 is ENHRY and CDR2 is SYGVKD. The CDR3 DNA is TGTGCCATCAGTGATTTACTAGCGGGAGTAGGGGAGCAGTACTTC. Amino acid sequence: CAISDLLAGVGEQYF.

The gene calls are TRBV2 and TRBJ1-2; 7 positions match TRBD1. The junction had 5 bases not matched to a gene; V was cut back by 6 bases and J by 4 bases. Germline V CDR1 and CDR2: SNHLY, FYNNEI. CDR3 length: 13 amino acids. The chain's CDR3 is CASRAGGGYGYTF. CDR3 coding DNA: TGTGCCAGCAGGGCAGGGGGGGGCTATGGCTACACCTTC.

This chain links TRBV30 with TRBJ1-5, with D possibly TRBD1 on 5 matching bases. Germline values: CDR1 GTSNPN, CDR2 SVGIG (reference sequence). V was cut by 3 bases and J by 1 base, with 10 bases left in between. This CDR3 region has 14 residues. The CDR3 spells CAWSVGVSNQPQHF. The CDR3 nucleotides are TGTGCCTGGAGCGTGGGGGTAAGCAATCAGCCCCAGCATTTT.

The chain recombines TRBV5-8 with TRBJ1-2, with unresolved D. The CDR3 length is 17 residues. The germline V gene encodes CDR1 SGHTS and CDR2 YDEGEE. V was pared by 5 bases and J by 8 bases, with 28 bases between. CDR3 DNA sequence: TGTGCCAGCAGTCTCGTTGAGGCTGACTCTCTTTGGAGGGGCTACACCTTC. The encoded protein is CASSLVEADSLWRGYTF.

The genes are TRBV6-5 and TRBJ2-1, with TRBD2 matching over 9 bases. The CDR3 extends over 15 amino acids. CDR1 MNHEY and CDR2 SVGAGI come from the germline V gene. V was clipped by 1 base and J by 4 bases; unmatched bases: 2. The CDR3: CASSYLAGGYNEQFF. The CDR3 DNA sequence: TGTGCCAGCAGTTACTTGGCGGGAGGGTACAATGAGCAGTTCTTC.

The DNA of the CDR3 is TGTGCCAGCAGCCAAGTGGGTACTGGAAACACCATATATTTT. Translating gives CASSQVGTGNTIYF. The rearrangement links TRBV14 to TRBJ1-3; no clear D. V lost 1 base, J lost 2 bases, and 6 bases lay in between. Germline loops: CDR1 SGHDN, CDR2 FVKESK. The CDR3 has 14 amino acids.